This TCR beta chain comes out of a study of OX40 agonist ivuxolimab in advanced cancers. As for the study in general: The study reported partial responses in three patients: one hepatocellular carcinoma, two cutaneous melanoma. Study outcomes and limitations: Low levels of normalized T-cell clonal expansion also appeared in some nonresponders.

At baseline, cycle 4 day 1, and cycle 7 day 1, blood was sampled. Some clones are missing from TCRdb's copy, which holds only in-frame ones; the method was immunoSEQ multiplex PCR. The table includes about 37,000 clones, around 73% detected once. This CDR3 contains 16 residues. In germline, CDR1 is LGHNA, CDR2 YSLEER. Trimming removed 0 bases from V and 15 bases from J; junction bases left unmatched: 13. With regard to this clone: Antigen: not known.

The sequence was obtained from an adult with an advanced solid tumor such as melanoma, head and neck, liver or kidney cancer. The chain employs TRBV4-3 and TRBJ2-1; TRBD2 agrees at 11 bases. The input for sequencing was CD4+ or CD8+ T cells sorted from blood, taken in a trial of the OX40 agonist ivuxolimab. This CDR3 reads CASSQDGGLAGGLMFF. The CDR3 coding sequence is TGCGCCAGCAGCCAAGATGGGGGTCTAGCGGGAGGCCTAATGTTCTTC.